The 25 T cell receptor beta chains below all came from one sample that was sequenced in a study of blood T cell repertoires in COVID-19. The protocol was immunoSEQ multiplex PCR, while the TCRdb copy is restricted to in-frame clones and leaves out a portion. In the table there are about 220,000 clones, roughly nine tenths of which are singletons. Sequenced input: PBMCs or T cells enriched from blood (not recorded which). These receptor sequences come from a woman in her twenties or thirties who had recovered from COVID-19.

This sequence joins TRBV18 and TRBJ2-1; 8 positions agree with TRBD2. The V gene end was trimmed by 4 bases and the J gene end by 0 bases; junction bases not matched to a gene: 8. CDR1 KGHSH and CDR2 LQKENI come from the germline V gene. There are 17 residues in the CDR3. CDR3 DNA: TGTGCCAGCTCACTCCTCGGCAGCGGGAGCTCCTACAATGAGCAGTTCTTC. Its protein is CASSLLGSGSSYNEQFF.

CDR3 sequence reads: CASSSTGRVSEKLFF. In DNA, the CDR3 is TGTGCCAGCAGCTCGACAGGGAGAGTTAGTGAAAAACTGTTTTTT. The chain has TRBV5-5 and TRBJ1-4; 7 bases fit TRBD1. After removal of 3 bases from V and 7 bases from J, the junction contained 9 bases not matched to a gene. Germline V gene sequence: CDR1 SGHKS, CDR2 YYEKEE (reference sequence). The CDR3 consists of 15 residues.

The V and J genes are TRBV7-9 and TRBJ2-7, with D maybe TRBD1 (6 bases). The CDR3 sequence is 14 residues long. The V gene's germline CDR1 is SEHNR and CDR2 FQNEAQ (reference sequence). Trimming cost V 5 bases and J 4 bases, with 15 bases left between them. The CDR3 loop is CASSPTDSGYEQYF. In nucleotides, the CDR3 is TGTGCCAGCAGCCCGACGGACAGCGGATACGAGCAGTACTTC.

The chain recombines TRBV9 with TRBJ2-3; 8 nucleotides agree with TRBD2. This CDR3 spans 17 amino acids. Per germline, CDR1 SGDLS and CDR2 YYNGEE. V was pared by 3 bases and J by 3 bases, with 12 bases of the junction left unmatched. CDR3 sequence: CASSGHTGGGTTDTQYF. Written as DNA, the CDR3 is TGTGCCAGCAGCGGCCATACGGGCGGGGGGACAACAGATACGCAGTATTTT.

As regards this clone: One end of the junction fails to match germline, which may point to a read error. The CDR3 bases are TGTGCGAGCAGTGAAAACCCTCCTCGACTCCGGAGCTCCTATAATTCACCCCTCCACTTT. Translating gives CASSENPPRLRSSYNSPLHF. The V gene is TRBV6-1, the J gene TRBJ1-6; D remains unclear. In germline, CDR1 is MNHNS, CDR2 SASEGT. CDR3 length: 20 residues.

The chain links TRBV2 to TRBJ1-1; D is unclear. The germline V gene encodes CDR1 SNHLY and CDR2 FYNNEI. There are 15 residues in the CDR3. Trimming shortened V by 0 bases and J by 0 bases, and 8 bases separated the two germline ends. The DNA of the CDR3 is TGTGCCAGCAGTGAAGCGGGAGGAATGAACACTGAAGCTTTCTTT. Translating it yields CASSEAGGMNTEAFF. The full variable domain, completed using reference TRBV2 and TRBJ1-1, is EPEVTQTPSHQVTQMGQEVILRCVPISNHLYFYWYRQILGQKVEFLVSFYNNEISEKSEIFDDQFSVERPDGSNFTLKIRSTKLEDSAMYFCASSEAGGMNTEAFFGQGTRLTVV.

V usage is TRBV4-1 and J usage is TRBJ2-1; 10 nucleotides agree with TRBD2. The CDR3 is made up of 19 amino acids. J gave up 4 bases and V 0 bases, and 12 bases lay outside the gene matches. Germline CDR1 reads MGHRA; CDR2 reads YSYEKL. The CDR3: CASSQDSPLAGGQYNEQFF. The CDR3 region has the DNA TGCGCCAGCAGCCAAGATTCCCCTTTAGCGGGGGGTCAGTACAATGAGCAGTTCTTC.

The rearrangement links TRBV18 to TRBJ2-7; D ambiguous. Trimming pared 0 bases from V and 4 bases from J, leaving 10 bases between. The CDR3 loop spans 14 amino acids. Germline CDR1 KGHSH, CDR2 LQKENI. Here the CDR3 reads CASSPPASRYEQYF. In DNA form, the CDR3 reads TGTGCCAGCTCACCACCGGCCAGTCGTTACGAGCAGTACTTC. Complete variable domain (other parts from reference TRBV18 and TRBJ2-7): NAGVMQNPRHLVRRRGQEARLRCSPMKGHSHVYWYRQLPEEGLKFMVYLQKENIIDESGMPKERFSAEFPKEGPSILRIQQVVRGDSAAYFCASSPPASRYEQYFGPGTRLTVT.

J is TRBJ1-1 and V is TRBV19; the match to TRBD1 covers 9 bases. V shed 5 bases and J 4 bases; nucleotides not matched to a gene: 8. The CDR3 contains 15 residues. The germline CDR1 and CDR2 sequences are LNHDA and SQIVND (reference sequence). CDR3 sequence (DNA): TGTGCCAGTAGTCCGTGGGACAGGGTTGGCACTGAAGCTTTCTTT. Translated, it gives CASSPWDRVGTEAFF.

V usage is TRBV3-1 (or the pseudogene TRBV3-2) and J usage is TRBJ1-5; possible D gene TRBD1, 5 bases. Germline loops: CDR1 LGHDT, CDR2 YNNKEL (reference sequence). This CDR3 comprises 12 residues. Trimming left V 7 bases short and J 4 bases short, with 8 bases between. The CDR3: CASIDRNQPQHF. The CDR3 bases are TGTGCCAGCATCGACAGAAATCAGCCCCAGCATTTT.

The chain couples TRBV19 to TRBJ1-3; perhaps TRBD1 as D (6 bases). Germline V gene data show CDR1 as LNHDA and CDR2 as SQIVND (reference sequence). CDR3 length: 15 residues. V was cut by 10 bases and J by 0 bases, with 16 bases left in between. This CDR3 is CATLGHPVSGNTIYF. As DNA, the CDR3 is TGTGCCACCTTGGGACACCCGGTCTCTGGAAACACCATATATTTT.

CDR3 sequence: CASSLDSGNGYGYTF. The CDR3 region has the DNA TGTGCCAGCAGCTTAGACTCAGGGAATGGCTATGGCTACACCTTC. The chain combines TRBV7-9 with TRBJ1-2, with D perhaps matching TRBD1 (5 bases). The germline V gene encodes CDR1 SEHNR and CDR2 FQNEAQ (reference sequence). This CDR3 has 15 residues. Trimming left V 1 base short and J 4 bases short, with 13 bases between.

The chain uses TRBV29-1 and TRBJ2-7; D is perhaps TRBD2 (6 bases). The CDR3 consists of 12 residues. Trimming removed 8 bases from V and 2 bases from J, with 13 bases in between. CDR1 is SQVTM and CDR2 is ANQGSEA in the germline V gene. The CDR3 nucleotides are TGCAGCTTTACGGGACTGACCTACGAGCAGTACTTC. It translates to CSFTGLTYEQYF.

The CDR3 bases are TGTGCCAGTAGTATCCCCATACGGCAGGGGGCAATGAACACTGAAGCTTTCTTT. Translation gives CASSIPIRQGAMNTEAFF. This sequence joins TRBV19 and TRBJ1-1, with TRBD1 matching 8 bases. V was clipped by 3 bases and J by 0 bases; unmatched bases: 12. The CDR3 loop spans 18 amino acids. Germline V CDR1 and CDR2: LNHDA, SQIVND (reference sequence).

Only a few counts were recorded for this clone. The rearrangement links TRBV2 to TRBJ2-5; perhaps TRBD1 as D (6 bases). Trimming removed 4 bases from V and 3 bases from J, with 30 bases in between. CDR1 SNHLY and CDR2 FYNNEI come from the germline V gene. This CDR3 contains 20 residues. In nucleotides, the CDR3 is TGTGCCAGCAGTGTCGTGAAACAGGGCGCTGCTAGACGGACCGAAGAGACCCAGTACTTC. This encodes CASSVVKQGAARRTEETQYF. Based on the CDR3 plus reference TRBV2 and TRBJ2-5, the full variable domain is EPEVTQTPSHQVTQMGQEVILRCVPISNHLYFYWYRQILGQKVEFLVSFYNNEISEKSEIFDDQFSVERPDGSNFTLKIRSTKLEDSAMYFCASSVVKQGAARRTEETQYFGPGTRLLVL.

The chain couples TRBV7-2 to TRBJ1-5; D is uncertain. This CDR3 has 14 residues. CDR1 is SGHTA, CDR2 FQGNSA, per germline. Trimming stripped 1 base from V and 7 bases from J, with 11 bases between. DNA of the CDR3: TGTGCCAGCAGCTTAGTCCCAGATGGCCAGCCCCAGCATTTT. As protein: CASSLVPDGQPQHF.

The chain couples TRBV11-2 to TRBJ1-2, with D perhaps matching TRBD1 (5 bases). Germline V gene data show CDR1 as SGHAT and CDR2 as FQNNGV. Trimming took 0 bases from V and 2 from J, leaving 10 bases between them. This CDR3 comprises 15 residues. CDR3 DNA: TGTGCCAGCAGCTTAGAGCCAGGGCCAAACTATGGCTACACCTTC. Residues: CASSLEPGPNYGYTF.

V and J are TRBV12-3 or TRBV12-4 and TRBJ1-6, with no clear D. V was trimmed by 3 bases and J by 8 bases, leaving 5 bases between them. This CDR3 is 12 amino acids long. The CDR3 protein is CASSFRDSPLHF. The CDR3 nucleotides are TGTGCCAGCAGTTTTCGTGATTCACCCCTCCACTTT.

The chain joins TRBV7-9 to TRBJ1-1, with 8 bases aligning to TRBD1. CDR1 is SEHNR, CDR2 FQNEAQ, per germline (reference sequence). V lost 0 bases, J lost 5 bases, and 5 bases stayed unmatched. The CDR3 has 15 residues. CDR3 protein: CASSLAGQGLTEAFF. The DNA for the CDR3 is TGTGCCAGCAGCTTAGCAGGACAGGGTTTGACTGAAGCTTTCTTT.

DNA of the CDR3: TGTGCCAGCAGCTTAAGGGCAGGGGGCTACGAGCAGTACTTC. Translated, it gives CASSLRAGGYEQYF. This rearrangement joins TRBV7-3 to TRBJ2-7, with 7 bases identical to TRBD1. The CDR3 has 14 residues. The ends lost 1 base at V and 3 bases at J; junction bases unmatched: 3. From germline, CDR1 is SGHTA and CDR2 FQGTGA.

The chain joins TRBV7-9 to TRBJ2-5; tentatively, D is TRBD1 (6 bases). This CDR3 region has 16 residues. The ends were cut back, 5 bases at V and 0 bases at J, with 16 bases in the middle. CDR1 and CDR2 (germline): SEHNR, FQNEAQ (reference sequence). The CDR3 coding sequence is TGTGCCAGCAGCGTCAGACAGGCTTCTGACCAAGAGACCCAGTACTTC. Translating it yields CASSVRQASDQETQYF.

The V gene is TRBV12-3 or TRBV12-4, the J gene TRBJ1-2; no reliable D call. The CDR3 is 13 residues long. Trimming cost V 6 bases and J 0 bases, with 8 bases left between them. The CDR3 nucleotides are TGTGCCAGCAGCCCACGGGCTAACTATGGCTACACCTTC. Translated: CASSPRANYGYTF.

The rearrangement joins TRBV7-2 to TRBJ1-5; D might be TRBD1 (5 bases). CDR3 length equals 16 residues. Germline assignment: CDR1 SGHTA and CDR2 FQGNSA. V was trimmed by 0 bases and J by 7 bases, leaving 16 bases between them. This chain's CDR3 is CASSLALGVKEQPQHF. The CDR3 bases are TGTGCCAGCAGCTTAGCGCTAGGGGTAAAAGAGCAGCCCCAGCATTTT.

This rearrangement joins TRBV5-1 to TRBJ1-6, with TRBD1 matching over 10 bases. Germline V gene sequence: CDR1 SGHRS, CDR2 YFSETQ. CDR3 length: 16 amino acids. V gave up 3 bases and J gave up 7 bases; unmatched junction bases: 7. CDR3 amino acids: CASSSNRDRGNSPLHF. CDR3 DNA: TGCGCCAGCAGCTCTAACCGGGACAGGGGCAATTCACCCCTCCACTTT.

This rearrangement joins TRBV7-3 to TRBJ2-1; no clear D. CDR1 is SGHTA and CDR2 is FQGTGA in the germline V gene. Between the trimmed V and J ends, which lost 3 bases and 5 bases, there was a span of 14 bases. The CDR3 contains 15 residues. CDR3 residues: CASSFFSGINNEQFF. Here the CDR3 DNA reads TGTGCCAGCAGCTTCTTTTCAGGTATCAACAATGAGCAGTTCTTC.